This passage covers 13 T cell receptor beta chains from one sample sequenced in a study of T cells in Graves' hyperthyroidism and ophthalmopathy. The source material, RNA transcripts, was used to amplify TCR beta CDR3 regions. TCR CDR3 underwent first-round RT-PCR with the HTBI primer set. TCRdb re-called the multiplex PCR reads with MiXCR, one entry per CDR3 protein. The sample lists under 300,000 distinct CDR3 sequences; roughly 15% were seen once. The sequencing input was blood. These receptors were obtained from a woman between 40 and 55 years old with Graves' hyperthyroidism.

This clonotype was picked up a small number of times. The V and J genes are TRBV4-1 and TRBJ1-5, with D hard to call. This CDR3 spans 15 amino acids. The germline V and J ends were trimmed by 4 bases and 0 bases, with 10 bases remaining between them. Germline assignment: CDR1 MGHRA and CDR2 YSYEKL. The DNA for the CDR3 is TGCGCCAGCAGCCCCCCAGGTCATAGCAATCAGCCCCAGCATTTT. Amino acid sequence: CASSPPGHSNQPQHF.

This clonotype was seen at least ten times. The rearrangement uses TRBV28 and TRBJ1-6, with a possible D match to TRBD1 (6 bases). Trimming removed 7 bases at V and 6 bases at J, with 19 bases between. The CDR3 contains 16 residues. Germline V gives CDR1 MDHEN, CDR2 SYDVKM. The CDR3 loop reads CASTSPVGGGNSPLHF. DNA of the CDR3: TGTGCCAGCACCTCCCCCGTAGGGGGTGGTAATTCACCCCTCCACTTT.

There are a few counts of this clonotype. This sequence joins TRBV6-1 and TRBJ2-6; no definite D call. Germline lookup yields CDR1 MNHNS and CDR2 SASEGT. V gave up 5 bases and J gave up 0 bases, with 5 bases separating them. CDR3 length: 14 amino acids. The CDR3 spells CASSRSSGANVLTF. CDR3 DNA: TGTGCCAGCAGTAGAAGCTCTGGGGCCAACGTCCTGACTTTC.

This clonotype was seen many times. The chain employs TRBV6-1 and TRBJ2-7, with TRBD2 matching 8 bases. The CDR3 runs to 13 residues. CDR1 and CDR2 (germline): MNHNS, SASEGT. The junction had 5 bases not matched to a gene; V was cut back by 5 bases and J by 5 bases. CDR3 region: CASSSGGPHEQYF. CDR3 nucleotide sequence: TGTGCCAGCAGTTCGGGAGGGCCTCACGAGCAGTACTTC.

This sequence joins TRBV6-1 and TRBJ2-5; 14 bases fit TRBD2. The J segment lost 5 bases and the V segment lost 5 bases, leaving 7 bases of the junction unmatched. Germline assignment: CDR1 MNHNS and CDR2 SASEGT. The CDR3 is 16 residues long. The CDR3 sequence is CASSLTSGRAEETQYF. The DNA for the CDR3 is TGTGCCAGCAGTCTGACTAGCGGGAGGGCGGAGGAGACCCAGTACTTC.

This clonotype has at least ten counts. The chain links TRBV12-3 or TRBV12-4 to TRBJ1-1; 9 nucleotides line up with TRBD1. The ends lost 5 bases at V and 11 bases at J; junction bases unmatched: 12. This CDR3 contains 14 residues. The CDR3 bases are TGTGCCAGCAGTCCGGGACAGGGTATTGCAGTGGCTTTCTTT. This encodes CASSPGQGIAVAFF.

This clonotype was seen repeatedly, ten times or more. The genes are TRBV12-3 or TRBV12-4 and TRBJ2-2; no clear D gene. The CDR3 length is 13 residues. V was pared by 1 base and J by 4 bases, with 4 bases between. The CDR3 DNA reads TGTGCCAGCAGTTTAGGGGGCACCGGGGAGCTGTTTTTT. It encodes CASSLGGTGELFF.

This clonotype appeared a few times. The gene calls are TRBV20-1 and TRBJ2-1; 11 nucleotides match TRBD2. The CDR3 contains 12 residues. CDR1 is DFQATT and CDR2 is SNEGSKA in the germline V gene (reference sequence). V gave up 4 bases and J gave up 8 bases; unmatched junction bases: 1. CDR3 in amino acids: CSAKLAGDEQFF. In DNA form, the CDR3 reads TGCAGTGCTAAACTAGCGGGAGATGAGCAGTTCTTC.

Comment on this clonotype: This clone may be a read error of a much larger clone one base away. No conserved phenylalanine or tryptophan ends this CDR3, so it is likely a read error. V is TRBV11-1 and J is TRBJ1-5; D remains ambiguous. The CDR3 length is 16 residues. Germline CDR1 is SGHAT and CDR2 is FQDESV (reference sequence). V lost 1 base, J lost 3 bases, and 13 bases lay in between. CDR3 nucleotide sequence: TGTGCCAGCAGCTTAGATACTCTTCTCCTCAATCAGCCCCAGCATTCT. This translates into CASSLDTLLLNQPQHS.

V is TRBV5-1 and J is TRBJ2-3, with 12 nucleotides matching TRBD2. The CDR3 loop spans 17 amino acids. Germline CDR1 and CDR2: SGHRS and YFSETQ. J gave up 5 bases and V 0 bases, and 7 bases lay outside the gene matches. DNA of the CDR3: TGCGCCAGCAGCTTGGGGCTAGCGGGAGGGCCAGGAGATACGCAGTATTTT. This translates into CASSLGLAGGPGDTQYF.

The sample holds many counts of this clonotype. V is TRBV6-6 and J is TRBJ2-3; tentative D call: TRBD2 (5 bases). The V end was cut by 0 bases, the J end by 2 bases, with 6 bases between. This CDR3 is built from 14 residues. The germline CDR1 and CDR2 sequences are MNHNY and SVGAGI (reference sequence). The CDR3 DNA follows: TGTGCCAGCAGTTACTCTCGGGACACAGATACGCAGTATTTT. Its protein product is CASSYSRDTDTQYF.

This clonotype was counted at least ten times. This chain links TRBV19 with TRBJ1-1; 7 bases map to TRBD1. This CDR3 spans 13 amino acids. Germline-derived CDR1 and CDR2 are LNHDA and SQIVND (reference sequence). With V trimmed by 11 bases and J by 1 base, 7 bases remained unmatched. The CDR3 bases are TGTGCCGGACTGGGACAGACGAACACTGAAGCTTTCTTT. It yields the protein CAGLGQTNTEAFF.

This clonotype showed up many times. The CDR3 DNA follows: TGTGCCACCAGTGACTCCTCTTCGGTGGGGAATGAGCAGTTCTTC. Amino acids: CATSDSSSVGNEQFF. This chain connects TRBV24-1 to TRBJ2-1; D gene ambiguous. From germline, CDR1 is KGHDR and CDR2 SFDVKD. The CDR3 is 15 residues long. V was pared by 4 bases and J by 7 bases, with 16 bases between.